Below are 27 T cell receptor beta chains sequenced from a single sample in a study of human T cells and chemical hapten exposure. The sample's time point: pre-sensitization, week 0. Treatment: therapeutic diphenylcyclopropenone sensitization with weekly scalp DPC. TCRdb reprocessed the RACE reads via MiXCR and lists one record per CDR3 protein. Of 200,000 to 300,000 distinct CDR3 sequences detected, over 8% appear once; the ten largest clones hold 2.3%. The specimen comprised whole blood, sampled in connection with sensitization to the hapten diphenylcyclopropenone (DPC). These receptors came from a middle-aged woman with alopecia areata. Some clones in this sample may be carry-over from other donors' samples.

This clonotype was observed a handful of times. The V and J genes are TRBV6-1 and TRBJ1-1; TRBD1 might be the D (5 bases). Looked up from germline, CDR1 is MNHNS and CDR2 is SASEGT. The CDR3 extends over 11 amino acids. Trimming removed 11 bases from V and 7 bases from J, with 14 bases in between. Here the CDR3 reads CAGGITNEAFF. In nucleotides, the CDR3 is TGTGCCGGGGGTATTACCAATGAAGCTTTCTTT.

This clonotype was counted ten times or more. The chain links TRBV6-2 or TRBV6-3 to TRBJ2-7; possibly TRBD1 for D (5 bases). The CDR3 sequence is 15 residues long. CDR1 is MNHEY and CDR2 is SVGEGT in the germline V gene. Trimming cost V 5 bases and J 2 bases, with 16 bases left between them. The CDR3 here is CASSASPDKAYEQYF. The CDR3 DNA is TGTGCCAGCAGTGCATCCCCGGACAAAGCCTACGAGCAGTACTTC.

The chain uses TRBV7-8 and TRBJ2-3, with D uncertain. V lost 1 base and J 0 bases, leaving 17 bases between the germline ends. Germline V lookup: CDR1 SGHVS, CDR2 FQNEAQ. CDR3 length equals 18 residues. The CDR3, as DNA: TGTGCCAGCAGCTTAGGGCGGCTCCTACTACTTAGCACAGATACGCAGTATTTT. As protein: CASSLGRLLLLSTDTQYF.

This clonotype appeared a few times. The chain combines TRBV7-9 with TRBJ2-5; 7 bases agree with TRBD1. Germline V gene data show CDR1 as SEHNR and CDR2 as FQNEAQ (reference sequence). This CDR3 contains 13 residues. The trim removed 0 bases at V and 9 bases at J, leaving 4 bases unmatched. CDR3 in amino acids: CASSLAGQGAQYF. In nucleotides, the CDR3 is TGTGCCAGCAGCTTAGCGGGCCAGGGGGCCCAGTACTTC.

This clonotype was observed a few times. This rearrangement joins TRBV20-1 to TRBJ2-5; D ambiguous. The CDR3 is made up of 12 amino acids. Trimming removed 0 bases from V and 5 bases from J, with 7 bases in between. CDR1 and CDR2 from the germline V gene are DFQATT and SNEGSKA (reference sequence). The CDR3 spells CSARDLTETQYF. CDR3 nucleotide sequence: TGCAGTGCTAGAGATTTGACGGAGACCCAGTACTTC.

The table lists this clonotype with many counts. The rearrangement joins TRBV5-1 to TRBJ2-3; weak D call: TRBD1 (6 bases). V lost 1 base to trimming and J lost 1 base, with 10 bases between them. CDR3 length: 15 residues. Germline CDR1 is SGHRS and CDR2 is YFSETQ. In DNA, the CDR3 is TGCGCCAGCAGCTTGATGGGGGCCCGCACAGATACGCAGTATTTT. This gives the protein CASSLMGARTDTQYF.

This clonotype occurred a few times. The genes are TRBV7-2 and TRBJ2-3; D not resolved. The germline gives CDR1 SGHTA, CDR2 FQGNSA. The ends were cut back, 1 base at V and 3 bases at J, with 8 bases in the middle. There are 14 residues in the CDR3. The CDR3 loop reads CASSLEVSTDTQYF. CDR3 coding DNA: TGTGCCAGCAGCTTAGAGGTGTCGACAGATACGCAGTATTTT.

J is TRBJ2-7 and V is TRBV28; D may be TRBD2 (7 bases). Germline V gene data show CDR1 as MDHEN and CDR2 as SYDVKM. The CDR3 length is 19 residues. Trimming stripped 4 bases from V and 6 bases from J, with 31 bases between. The CDR3 loop is CASSSTSHSPGGRGREQYF. CDR3 nucleotides: TGTGCCAGCAGTTCCACATCCCATTCGCCGGGAGGACGGGGGCGCGAGCAGTACTTC.

The chain employs TRBV6-1 and TRBJ1-3; D unresolved. Trimming took off 5 bases at V and 0 bases at J, with 11 bases between the two ends. This CDR3 has 15 amino acids. Germline assignment: CDR1 MNHNS and CDR2 SASEGT. The CDR3 is CASSSRSNSGNTIYF. CDR3 nucleotide sequence: TGTGCCAGCAGTTCCCGGAGTAACTCTGGAAACACCATATATTTT.

The chain joins TRBV27 to TRBJ2-3; 7 nucleotides align to TRBD1. This CDR3 has 13 residues. V shed 6 bases and J 7 bases; nucleotides not matched to a gene: 7. Per the germline V gene, CDR1 is MNHEY and CDR2 is SMNVEV (reference sequence). CDR3 bases: TGTGCCAGCAGCACCGGGACAGACAATACGCAGTATTTT. Its protein product is CASSTGTDNTQYF.

This clonotype has only a few counts. The chain combines TRBV3-2 with TRBJ2-1; the tabulated D call, TRBD2, remains unverified against the DNA. TRBV3-2 is annotated as a pseudogene. The CDR3 covers 16 residues. The CDR3 here is CASSQGIRGGNNEQFF. Here the CDR3 DNA reads TGTGCCAGCAGCCAAGGGATCCGGGGAGGCAACAATGAGCAGTTCTTC.

This clonotype was picked up a small number of times. This sequence joins TRBV6-2 or TRBV6-3 and TRBJ1-5, with 9 nucleotides matching TRBD1. V lost 6 bases to trimming and J lost 6 bases; unmatched junction nucleotides: 9. The CDR3 runs 15 residues. The germline CDR1 and CDR2 sequences are MNHEY and SVGEGT. In DNA form, the CDR3 reads TGTGCCAGCAGCCAACTTGGACAGGGGATTCAGCCCCAGCATTTT. It translates to CASSQLGQGIQPQHF.

V and J are TRBV7-9 and TRBJ2-1; D not resolved. The CDR3 covers 16 residues. Trimming stripped 5 bases from V and 5 bases from J, with 19 bases between. CDR1 is SEHNR, CDR2 FQNEAQ, per germline (reference sequence). The CDR3 sequence: CASSLIPGVLDNEQFF. For the CDR3, the DNA is TGTGCCAGCAGCCTAATTCCGGGCGTCCTCGACAATGAGCAGTTCTTC.

This clonotype was counted a few times. This chain uses TRBV29-1 with TRBJ2-7; TRBD1 matches at 8 bases. CDR1 is SQVTM, CDR2 ANQGSEA, per germline. The CDR3 loop spans 12 amino acids. Trimming removed 4 bases from V and 2 bases from J; junction bases left unmatched: 1. The CDR3 sequence: CSVAQGAYEQYF. The CDR3 DNA reads as TGCAGCGTTGCACAGGGGGCCTACGAGCAGTACTTC.

The V call is TRBV20-1, the J call TRBJ2-1; 9 positions match TRBD1. V gave up 3 bases and J gave up 0 bases; unmatched junction bases: 6. Per the germline V gene, CDR1 is DFQATT and CDR2 is SNEGSKA (reference sequence). This CDR3 is built from 16 residues. In DNA, the CDR3 is TGCAGTGCTAGGGGACAGGGTCCGACCTCCTACAATGAGCAGTTCTTC. Encoded protein: CSARGQGPTSYNEQFF.

This chain uses TRBV9 with TRBJ2-3; 7 nucleotides agree with TRBD1. With V trimmed by 4 bases and J by 4 bases, 12 bases remained unmatched. The germline V gene has CDR1 SGDLS and CDR2 YYNGEE. The CDR3 runs to 16 residues. For the CDR3, the DNA is TGTGCCAGCAGCCTAGGGGACAGCTTTGTAGCAGATACGCAGTATTTT. Translating it yields CASSLGDSFVADTQYF. The full variable domain, its missing parts supplied by reference TRBV9 and TRBJ2-3, is DSGVTQTPKHLITATGQRVTLRCSPRSGDLSVYWYQQSLDQGLQFLIQYYNGEERAKGNILERFSAQQFPDLHSELNLSSLELGDSALYFCASSLGDSFVADTQYFGPGTRLTVL.

Many counts were recorded for this clonotype. The chain joins TRBV29-1 to TRBJ2-6; D tentatively fits TRBD1 or TRBD2 (5 bases each). V was pared by 7 bases and J by 0 bases, with 10 bases between. The V gene's germline CDR1 is SQVTM and CDR2 ANQGSEA. The CDR3 totals 14 residues. CDR3: CSAEGSSGANVLTF. CDR3 coding DNA: TGCAGCGCCGAGGGGTCCTCTGGGGCCAACGTCCTGACTTTC. Together with reference TRBV29-1 and TRBJ2-6, the CDR3 gives the full variable domain: SAVISQKPSRDICQRGTSLTIQCQVDSQVTMMFWYRQQPGQSLTLIATANQGSEATYESGFVIDKFPISRPNLTFSTLTVSNMSPEDSSIYLCSAEGSSGANVLTFGAGSRLTVL.

This clonotype was found a few times. The chain links TRBV20-1 to TRBJ1-1, with unresolved D. From germline, CDR1 is DFQATT and CDR2 SNEGSKA (reference sequence). The CDR3 covers 15 residues. V was cut by 0 bases and J by 3 bases, with 14 bases left in between. The CDR3 sequence: CSARDTLPGYTEAFF. In DNA, the CDR3 is TGCAGTGCTAGAGATACCCTCCCCGGGTACACTGAAGCTTTCTTT.

This clonotype has just a few counts. This sequence joins TRBV12-3 or TRBV12-4 and TRBJ2-1, with 7 bases aligning to TRBD1. The length of the CDR3 is 14 residues. J was trimmed by 8 bases and V by 5 bases; bases with no gene match: 9. The chain's CDR3 is CASSVRGQGYEQFF. DNA for the CDR3: TGTGCCAGCAGTGTAAGGGGGCAAGGCTATGAGCAGTTCTTC.

This clonotype was seen a handful of times. The chain is built from TRBV7-9 and TRBJ2-1, with D possibly matching TRBD2 (6 bases). V was cut by 5 bases and J by 4 bases, with 15 bases left in between. Germline CDR1 reads SEHNR; CDR2 reads FQNEAQ (reference sequence). The CDR3 spans 15 residues. The CDR3, as DNA: TGTGCCAGCAGCCCCGTGCTAGGAGGGTACAATGAGCAGTTCTTC. The encoded protein is CASSPVLGGYNEQFF.

This clonotype was counted between two and nine times. The chain has TRBV6-2 or TRBV6-3 and TRBJ2-1; a weak D match, TRBD1 (5 bases). Trimming removed 6 bases from V and 0 bases from J, with 15 bases in between. Germline V gene sequence: CDR1 MNHEY, CDR2 SVGEGT. The CDR3 length is 16 residues. CDR3 region: CASRSLQVSSYNEQFF. In nucleotides, the CDR3 is TGTGCCAGCAGATCCTTACAGGTGAGCTCCTACAATGAGCAGTTCTTC.

V and J are TRBV28 and TRBJ1-1; 8 bases line up with TRBD1. Looked up from germline, CDR1 is MDHEN and CDR2 is SYDVKM. The CDR3 has 16 amino acids. With V trimmed by 7 bases and J by 0 bases, 10 bases remained unmatched. DNA of the CDR3: TGTGCCAGCACCACAATACAGGGGGGTCTGAACACTGAAGCTTTCTTT. It translates to CASTTIQGGLNTEAFF.

V is TRBV7-9 and J is TRBJ1-5, with D uncertain. Germline lookup yields CDR1 SEHNR and CDR2 FQNEAQ (reference sequence). The CDR3 runs to 14 residues. Trimming took off 5 bases at V and 7 bases at J, with 15 bases between the two ends. DNA of the CDR3: TGTGCCAGCAGCCTCGAGGGTCCCAACCAGCCCCAGCATTTT. Protein: CASSLEGPNQPQHF.

V gene TRBV7-8 combines with J gene TRBJ1-3, with 8 nucleotides matching TRBD1. There are 15 residues in the CDR3. Germline loops: CDR1 SGHVS, CDR2 FQNEAQ. V shed 5 bases and J 0 bases; nucleotides not matched to a gene: 3. The chain's CDR3 is CASSVQGDSGNTIYF. In DNA, the CDR3 is TGTGCCAGCAGCGTACAGGGGGACTCTGGAAACACCATATATTTT.

This chain joins TRBV7-9 and TRBJ1-2, with no clear D. Germline CDR1 and CDR2: SEHNR and FQNEAQ (reference sequence). Trimming stripped 1 base from V and 13 bases from J, with 16 bases between. The length of the CDR3 is 13 residues. In DNA form, the CDR3 reads TGTGCCAGCAGCTTAGTGGGTGACGAATGGCCCACCTTC. Its protein is CASSLVGDEWPTF.

This clonotype was seen more than once but under ten times. The gene calls are TRBV29-1 and TRBJ2-5; no firm D call. CDR3 length: 13 residues. From germline, CDR1 is SQVTM and CDR2 ANQGSEA. Between the trimmed V and J ends, which lost 4 bases and 0 bases, there was a span of 9 bases. The CDR3 region has the DNA TGCAGCGTTGTTGGTCGGTACCAAGAGACCCAGTACTTC. It codes for CSVVGRYQETQYF.

The chain joins TRBV6-6 to TRBJ2-3; either TRBD1 or TRBD2 may fit D (5 bases each). There are 15 residues in the CDR3. Deletions cut 6 bases from V and 0 bases from J, with 13 bases between. In germline, CDR1 is MNHNY, CDR2 SVGAGI (reference sequence). This chain's CDR3 is CASRVQWGSTDTQYF. The CDR3 DNA follows: TGTGCCAGCAGAGTACAGTGGGGGAGCACAGATACGCAGTATTTT.